This T cell receptor beta chain came from a study of T cell repertoires in cytomegalovirus infection. As for the study in general: Recently identified HLA-C-restricted and well-studied HLA-B-restricted CMV epitopes were used. Indications came from public TCR beta signatures; they pointed to CMV infection and to a matching HLA type. Findings and limits, study-wide: HLA-C-restricted CMV-specific TCR beta clonotypes prevailed in the ex vivo response. Adding up the frequency of public TCR beta families identified people who carried CMV plus the relevant HLA.

In regard to this clonotype: Its cognate antigen is unknown.

CDR3 length: 16 residues. The V end was cut by 5 bases, the J end by 9 bases, with 24 bases between. Germline-derived CDR1 and CDR2 are SGHTA and FQGNSA. One entry per CDR3 protein, called by TCRdb with MiXCR from the reads. The table lists about 740,000 distinct CDR3 sequences, around a third of them singletons. The V call is TRBV7-2, the J call TRBJ2-3; maybe TRBD1 (5 bases). The receptor's source is a human donor in good health (CMV status not recorded). Some clones in this sample may be carry-over from other donors' samples. Sequences were derived from cultured PBMCs, sampled from culture after CMV antigen stimulation. CDR3 bases: TGTGCCAGCAGCCCAGAGTATGGGGCCGCGTTCGAGACGCAGTATTTT. Amino acids: CASSPEYGAAFETQYF.